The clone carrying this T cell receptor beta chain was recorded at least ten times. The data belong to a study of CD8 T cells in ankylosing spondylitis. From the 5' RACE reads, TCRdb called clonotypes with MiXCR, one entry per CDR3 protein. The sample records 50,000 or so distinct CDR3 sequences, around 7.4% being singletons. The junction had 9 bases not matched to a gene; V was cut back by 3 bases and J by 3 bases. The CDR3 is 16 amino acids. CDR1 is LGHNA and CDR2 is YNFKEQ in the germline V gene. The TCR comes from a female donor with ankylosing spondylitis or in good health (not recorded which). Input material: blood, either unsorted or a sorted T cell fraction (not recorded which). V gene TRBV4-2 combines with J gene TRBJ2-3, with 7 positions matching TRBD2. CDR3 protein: CASSQPKGGGTDTQYF. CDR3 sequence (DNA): TGTGCCAGCAGCCAGCCTAAGGGCGGGGGAACAGATACGCAGTATTTT.